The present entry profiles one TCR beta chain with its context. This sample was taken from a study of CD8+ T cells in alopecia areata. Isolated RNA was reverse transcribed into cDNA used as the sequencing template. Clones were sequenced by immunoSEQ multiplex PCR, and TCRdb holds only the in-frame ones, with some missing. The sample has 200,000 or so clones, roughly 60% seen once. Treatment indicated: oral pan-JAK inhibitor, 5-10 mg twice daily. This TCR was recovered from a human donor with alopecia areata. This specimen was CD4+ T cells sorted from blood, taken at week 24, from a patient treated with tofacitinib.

This chain's CDR3 is CASSPGTGGFYEQYF. DNA of the CDR3: TGTGCCAGCTCCCCTGGGACAGGGGGCTTCTACGAGCAGTACTTC. The rearrangement uses TRBV18 and TRBJ2-7; TRBD1 aligns across 12 bases. The J segment lost 3 bases and the V segment lost 6 bases, leaving 6 bases of the junction unmatched. The length of the CDR3 is 15 residues. The germline V gene encodes CDR1 KGHSH and CDR2 LQKENI.